This T cell receptor beta chain was found in a study of blood T cell repertoires in COVID-19. Study background: COVID-19 samples collected from the United States, Italy and Spain covered acute and convalescent phases. PBMCs, B-cell-depleted T cells, or T cells provided the cDNA or gDNA that made up the material.

In the source study's methods: For nucleated cells, counts were estimated from reference gene primer amplification. Libraries were prepared by immunoSEQ multiplex PCR; TCRdb keeps only in-frame clonotypes and omits some of them. V and J calls and clone size follow that table, whereas D and trimming were derived from the DNA. The repertoire holds 120,000 or so clones, with 78% as singletons. The CDR3 length is 15 residues. Germline lookup yields CDR1 LGHDT and CDR2 YNNKEL (reference sequence). V shed 1 base and J 3 bases; nucleotides not matched to a gene: 0. The sequence was collected from a man between 70 and 80 years old with acute or convalescent COVID-19. The sequenced sample was peripheral blood. V and J are TRBV3-1 (or the pseudogene TRBV3-2) and TRBJ2-7; 13 bases match TRBD2. The CDR3 coding sequence is TGTGCCAGCAGCCAAGGACTAGCGGGGGGCTACGAGCAGTACTTC. It is translated as CASSQGLAGGYEQYF.